These 2 T cell receptor beta chains were all obtained from the same sample, sequenced in a study of blood T cell repertoires in COVID-19. Data came from immunoSEQ multiplex PCR; TCRdb stores just in-frame clones and leaves some out. The sample yields about 200,000 clones, 83% seen once. Sequencing used PBMCs or T cells enriched from blood (not recorded which). These TCRs come from a woman aged 50 to 60 who had been exposed to COVID-19.

The chain joins TRBV7-2 to TRBJ2-7; maybe TRBD1 (6 bases). Germline CDR1 is SGHTA and CDR2 is FQGNSA. The CDR3 is 14 residues long. Between the trimmed V and J ends, which lost 1 base and 6 bases, there was a span of 13 bases. The DNA of the CDR3 is TGTGCCAGCAGCTTAGACCCCAGGGGTCTCGAGCAGTACTTC. It translates to CASSLDPRGLEQYF.

This sequence joins TRBV7-8 and TRBJ2-2, with D possibly being TRBD1 (5 bases). Trimming stripped 5 bases from V and 1 base from J, with 11 bases between. The CDR3 extends over 15 amino acids. Germline CDR1 reads SGHVS; CDR2 reads FQNEAQ. As DNA, the CDR3 is TGTGCCAGCAGCCGTGACAGACTGAACACCGGGGAGCTGTTTTTT. It specifies CASSRDRLNTGELFF.